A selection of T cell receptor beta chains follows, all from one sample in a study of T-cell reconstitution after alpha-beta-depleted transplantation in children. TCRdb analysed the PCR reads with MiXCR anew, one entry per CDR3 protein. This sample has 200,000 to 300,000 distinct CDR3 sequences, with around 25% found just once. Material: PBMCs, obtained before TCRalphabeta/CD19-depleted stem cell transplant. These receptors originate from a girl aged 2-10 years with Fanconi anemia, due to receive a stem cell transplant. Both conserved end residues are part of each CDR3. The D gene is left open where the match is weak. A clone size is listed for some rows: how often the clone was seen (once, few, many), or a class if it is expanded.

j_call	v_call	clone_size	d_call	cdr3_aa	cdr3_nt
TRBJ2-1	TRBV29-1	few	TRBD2	CSVAFPGGSSNEQFF	TGCAGCGTTGCTTTCCCGGGAGGCTCTTCGAATGAGCAGTTCTTC
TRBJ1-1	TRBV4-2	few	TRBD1	CASSRQGLEAFF	TGTGCCAGCAGCCGACAGGGGCTAGAAGCTTTCTTT
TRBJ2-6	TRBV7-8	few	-	CASSLAARISGANVLTF	TGTGCCAGCAGCTTAGCTGCGAGGATCTCTGGGGCCAACGTCCTGACTTTC
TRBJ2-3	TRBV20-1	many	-	CSASSRTEGSTDTQYF	TGCAGTGCTAGTTCTCGGACGGAGGGAAGCACAGATACGCAGTATTTT
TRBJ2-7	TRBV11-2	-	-	CASSLEWGTEQYF	TGTGCCAGCAGCTTAGAGTGGGGAACTGAGCAGTACTTC
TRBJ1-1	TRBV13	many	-	CASSLDVMGTEAFF	TGTGCCAGCAGCTTAGACGTGATGGGGACTGAAGCTTTCTTT
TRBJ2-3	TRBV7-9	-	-	CASSPHSGRGADTQYF	TGTGCCAGCAGCCCCCATTCTGGTCGGGGAGCAGATACGCAGTATTTT
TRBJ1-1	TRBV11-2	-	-	CASSPQNLFRGRGRAFF	TGTGCCAGCAGCCCCCAGAACCTTTTCCGGGGCCGCGGGAGAGCTTTCTTT
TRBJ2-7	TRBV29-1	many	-	CSVDTGKSYEQYF	TGCAGCGTTGATACTGGCAAATCCTACGAGCAGTACTTC
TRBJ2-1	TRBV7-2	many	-	CASRREVRIGEQFF	TGTGCCAGCAGGAGGGAGGTCAGGATTGGTGAGCAGTTCTTC
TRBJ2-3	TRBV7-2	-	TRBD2	CASSSGTSGVADTQYF	TGTGCCAGCAGCTCTGGGACTAGCGGGGTTGCAGATACGCAGTATTTT
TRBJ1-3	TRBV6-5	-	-	CASSYSTGNSGNTIYF	TGTGCCAGCAGTTACTCTACGGGAAACTCTGGAAACACCATATATTTT
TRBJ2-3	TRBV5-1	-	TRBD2	CASKAGASTDTQYF	TGCGCCAGCAAAGCGGGGGCCAGCACAGATACGCAGTATTTT
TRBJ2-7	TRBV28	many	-	CASSFTGPLREQYF	TGTGCCAGCAGTTTTACGGGTCCCTTGAGGGAGCAGTACTTC
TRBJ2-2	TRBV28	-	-	CASSLMTVIPNTGELFF	TGTGCCAGCAGTTTAATGACGGTGATTCCGAACACCGGGGAGCTGTTTTTT
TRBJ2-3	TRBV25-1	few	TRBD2	CASSDRPAGGTDTQYF	TGTGCCAGCAGTGATCGCCCAGCGGGAGGCACAGATACGCAGTATTTT
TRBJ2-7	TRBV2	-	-	CASSDSTVWTVYEQYF	TGTGCCAGCAGTGATTCGACAGTTTGGACAGTCTACGAGCAGTACTTC
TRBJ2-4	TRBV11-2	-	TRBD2	CASSLVAGPNIQYF	TGTGCCAGCAGCCTGGTAGCGGGACCAAACATTCAGTACTTC
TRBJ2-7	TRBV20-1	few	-	CSARLPSSTYEQYF	TGCAGTGCTAGGCTGCCATCCTCCACCTACGAGCAGTACTTC
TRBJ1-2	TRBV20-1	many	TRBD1	CSARGDRVGYTF	TGCAGTGCTAGAGGGGACAGGGTGGGCTACACCTTC
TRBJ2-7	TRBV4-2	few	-	CASSQAGEGLSYEQYF	TGTGCCAGCAGCCAAGCTGGCGAGGGTCTTTCCTACGAGCAGTACTTC
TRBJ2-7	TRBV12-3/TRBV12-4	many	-	CASSAGPWRDYEQYF	TGTGCCAGCAGCGCCGGACCCTGGAGAGACTACGAGCAGTACTTC
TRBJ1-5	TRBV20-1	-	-	CSARVVVGGFDSNQPQHF	TGCAGTGCTAGGGTAGTGGTGGGGGGATTCGATAGCAATCAGCCCCAGCATTTT
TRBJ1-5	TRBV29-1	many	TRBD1	CSVVDRGNQPQHF	TGCAGCGTTGTAGACAGGGGCAATCAGCCCCAGCATTTT
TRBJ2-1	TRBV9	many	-	CASSVGLEGGSPTYNEQFF	TGTGCCAGCAGCGTAGGGTTGGAGGGAGGATCTCCTACCTACAATGAGCAGTTCTTC
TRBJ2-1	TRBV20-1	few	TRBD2	CSALTSGRPPYNEQFF	TGCAGTGCTTTGACTAGCGGGAGGCCTCCCTACAATGAGCAGTTCTTC
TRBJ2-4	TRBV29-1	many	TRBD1	CSVAAWGQLKNIQYF	TGCAGCGTTGCGGCATGGGGACAGCTCAAAAACATTCAGTACTTC
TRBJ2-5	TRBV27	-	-	CASSFVAGSETQYF	TGTGCCAGCAGTTTCGTAGCAGGGAGCGAGACCCAGTACTTC
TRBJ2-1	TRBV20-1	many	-	CSTSGQSGYNEQFF	TGCAGTACCTCCGGACAGTCGGGCTACAATGAGCAGTTCTTC
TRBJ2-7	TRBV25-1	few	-	CASSWMYEQYF	TGTGCCAGCAGTTGGATGTACGAGCAGTACTTC